One sample yielded the 13 T cell receptor beta chains listed below, sequenced in a study of blood T cell repertoires in COVID-19. Some clones are missing from TCRdb's copy, which holds only in-frame ones; the method was immunoSEQ multiplex PCR. This sample carries roughly 400,000 clones, roughly 90% of them seen once, and the ten largest clones take about 1.4%. Sequencing input: PBMCs or T cells enriched from blood (not recorded which). The receptors come from a woman younger than 30 who had been exposed to COVID-19.

As regards this clone: In the same sample, other DNA sequences code for this CDR3. The chain joins TRBV4-2 to TRBJ2-7, with 14 positions matching TRBD2. The CDR3 runs to 16 residues. The trim removed 0 bases at V and 4 bases at J, leaving 2 bases unmatched. In germline, CDR1 is LGHNA, CDR2 YNFKEQ. The CDR3 protein is CASSQDGTSGGYEQYF. The CDR3 nucleotides read TGTGCCAGCAGCCAAGATGGGACTAGCGGGGGTTACGAGCAGTACTTC.

V usage is TRBV19 and J usage is TRBJ2-1; D remains ambiguous. Germline CDR1 is LNHDA and CDR2 is SQIVND (reference sequence). This CDR3 contains 13 residues. V was pared by 2 bases and J by 7 bases, with 9 bases between. CDR3 coding DNA: TGTGCCAGTAGTATATCGACGAGGAATGAGCAGTTCTTC. This encodes CASSISTRNEQFF. The whole variable domain, filled in from reference TRBV19 and TRBJ2-1, reads DGGITQSPKYLFRKEGQNVTLSCEQNLNHDAMYWYRQDPGQGLRLIYYSQIVNDFQKGDIAEGYSVSREKKESFPLTVTSAQKNPTAFYLCASSISTRNEQFFGPGTRLTVL.

The chain is built from TRBV7-9 and TRBJ1-6; D might be TRBD1 (6 bases). V was pared by 4 bases and J by 8 bases, with 18 bases between. Germline loops: CDR1 SEHNR, CDR2 FQNEAQ (reference sequence). This CDR3 has 16 amino acids. The chain's CDR3 is CASSSTQGTVDSPLHF. The CDR3 bases are TGTGCCAGCAGCTCTACACAGGGAACGGTCGATTCACCCCTCCACTTT.

The rearrangement joins TRBV12-1 to TRBJ2-7; the listed D gene, TRBD2, was not tested against the DNA. TRBV12-1 counts as a pseudogene. This CDR3 contains 13 residues. The CDR3 loop is CASSFAPYSEQYF. The CDR3 region has the DNA TGTGCCAGCAGCTTTGCCCCTTACTCCGAGCAGTACTTC.

V usage is TRBV30 and J usage is TRBJ1-1; no clear D. With 0 bases removed from V and 5 bases from J, the gap between germline ends came to 10 bases. CDR3 length equals 13 residues. The germline V gene encodes CDR1 GTSNPN and CDR2 SVGIG (reference sequence). CDR3 nucleotides: TGTGCCTGGAGTGTACAAAGAGGAACTGAAGCTTTCTTT. It specifies CAWSVQRGTEAFF.

The V call is TRBV7-8, the J call TRBJ2-5, with TRBD2 as a possible D gene (6 bases). This CDR3 is 17 amino acids long. The V gene lost 6 bases and the J gene lost 5 bases, with 25 bases spanning the gap. CDR1 is SGHVS, CDR2 FQNEAQ, per germline. CDR3 region: CASSFKTPGLLGETQYF. CDR3 DNA: TGTGCCAGCAGTTTTAAAACTCCGGGACTCCTAGGGGAGACCCAGTACTTC.

The V call is TRBV27, the J call TRBJ2-5, with 9 bases lining up with TRBD2. The CDR3 totals 14 residues. Germline trimming cut 6 bases from V and 6 bases from J; bases unmatched to any gene: 8. Germline-derived CDR1 and CDR2 are MNHEY and SMNVEV (reference sequence). CDR3 DNA sequence: TGTGCCAGCAGGGGGGGAGCGGGAGGAAAGACCCAGTACTTC. Translating gives CASRGGAGGKTQYF.

This clone has just one count. V gene TRBV27 combines with J gene TRBJ1-2, with 7 bases identical to TRBD1. The CDR3 is 15 amino acids. Trimming at V came to 8 bases and at J to 7 bases, leaving 16 bases not matched to a gene. CDR1 and CDR2 from the germline V gene are MNHEY and SMNVEV (reference sequence). The CDR3 nucleotides are TGTGCCAGCGGGTCCGGGACAGTTAAAGTAGGTGGCTACACCTTC. Its translation is CASGSGTVKVGGYTF.

The chain employs TRBV28 and TRBJ1-2; no reliable D call. The V and J ends lost 4 bases and 1 base respectively, with 10 bases between them. Germline CDR1 MDHEN, CDR2 SYDVKM. CDR3 size: 14 residues. CDR3 in amino acids: CASSSGMDNYGYTF. In DNA, the CDR3 is TGTGCCAGCAGTTCGGGAATGGATAACTATGGCTACACCTTC.

This chain uses TRBV6-5 with TRBJ1-1; TRBD1 aligns across 8 bases. Germline V gene sequence: CDR1 MNHEY, CDR2 SVGAGI. CDR3 length: 13 amino acids. The V gene end was trimmed by 4 bases and the J gene end by 4 bases; junction bases not matched to a gene: 2. The CDR3: CASSSQGATEAFF. The CDR3 DNA reads as TGTGCCAGCAGTTCCCAGGGGGCCACTGAAGCTTTCTTT.

In its sample, this clone was seen once. The same CDR3 can be traced to other DNA sequences in this sample. The chain uses TRBV7-8 and TRBJ1-1; unclear D gene. Trimming left V 2 bases short and J 3 bases short, with 7 bases between. The CDR3 loop spans 13 amino acids. CDR1 and CDR2 from the germline V gene are SGHVS and FQNEAQ. CDR3 in amino acids: CASSLTEYTEAFF. CDR3 coding DNA: TGTGCCAGCAGCTTAACAGAGTACACTGAAGCTTTCTTT.

The V gene is TRBV3-1 (or the pseudogene TRBV3-2), the J gene TRBJ1-2, with TRBD1 as a possible D gene (6 bases). This CDR3 comprises 15 residues. CDR1 and CDR2 from the germline V gene are LGHDT and YNNKEL (reference sequence). V was shortened by 4 bases and J by 4 bases, with 16 bases between the two germline ends. CDR3 in DNA: TGTGCCAGCAGCCTCCGATCAGGGGCAGGCTATGGCTACACCTTC. This codes for CASSLRSGAGYGYTF.

About this clone: The sample has other DNA sequences that encode this CDR3 too. The chain uses TRBV6-5 and TRBJ1-5; the match to TRBD1 covers 10 bases. The CDR3 spans 15 residues. Trimming took 4 bases from V and 4 from J; bases not matched to a gene: 4. Germline CDR1 MNHEY, CDR2 SVGAGI. CDR3 protein: CASSWDRGGNQPQHF. Here the CDR3 DNA reads TGTGCCAGCAGTTGGGACAGGGGCGGGAATCAGCCCCAGCATTTT.